The subject of this entry is one T cell receptor (beta chain). Its antigen remains unidentified. Per-base quality was not reported, and no clone a single base away is much larger than it. The data were taken from a study of T cell changes during pregnancy in multiple sclerosis (dated by TCRdb to the late 2010s). At the level of the whole study: The study examined how the T cell repertoire changed over the course of pregnancy in women with multiple sclerosis.

The protocol used for the library was the immunoSEQ multiplex PCR assay. In TCRdb, the immuneACCESS table is reduced to in-frame sequences with V and J assigned. These tables do not hold every clone; where another copy was compared, an unresolved V gene accounts for under half, and the others remain unexplained. The sample records roughly 100,000 clones, 75% to 95% of which are singletons. 0.76% of the sample goes to the ten largest clones. The TCR originated in a female donor in good health, enrolled as a control in a pregnancy study. This specimen was peripheral blood, taken in the second trimester of pregnancy.

The CDR3 has the sequence CATSRGSLGGDQPQHF. The DNA sequence is TGTGCCACCAGCAGGGGGAGTTTGGGGGGGGATCAGCCCCAGCATTTT. The V and J genes are TRBV15 and TRBJ1-5; the best D guess is TRBD1, with 5 bases matching. Spanning cysteine to phenylalanine, the CDR3 consists of 16 amino acids. Just CDR3 DNA is preserved here, 48 bases in frame from base 1. Via the germline V gene (reference sequence), CDR1 is LNHNV and CDR2 YYDKDF. Deletion took 3 bases off V and 5 bases off J, with a span of 17 bases between the germline ends.